A selection of T cell receptor beta chains follows, all from one sample in a study of blood T cell repertoires in COVID-19. TCRdb's table, derived via immunoSEQ multiplex PCR, lists solely in-frame clones and lacks some. Here the sample spans some 150,000 clones, roughly 84% being singletons. The sequencing input was PBMCs or T cells enriched from blood (not recorded which). The receptors were sampled from a woman aged 45 to 65 who had been exposed to COVID-19. The conserved cysteine and the conserved F or W are not part of the CDR3 here.

j_gene | v_gene | CDR3aa
TRBJ2-1 | TRBV7-6 | ASSRTGGAYNEQF
TRBJ1-5 | TRBV6-2/TRBV6-3 | ASSRAGLGAQPQH
TRBJ1-6 | TRBV6-5 | ASSYRSGNSPLH
TRBJ2-5 | TRBV5-1 | ASSLHHLPETQY
TRBJ1-2 | TRBV4-3 | ASSQDSGGQGYGGYT
TRBJ2-2 | TRBV30 | AWSADRGRMTGELF
TRBJ2-7 | TRBV5-4 | ASSLPGQGSYEQY
TRBJ1-5 | TRBV6-2/TRBV6-3 | ASSRDRGYQPQH
TRBJ1-3 | TRBV10-3 | AIRGTGGNTIY
TRBJ1-5 | TRBV6-5 | ASRTGGGFNQPQH
TRBJ1-2 | TRBV10-3 | AIRTNRGRGYGYT
TRBJ2-2 | TRBV2 | ASSDTTNTGELF
TRBJ2-4 | TRBV11-3 | ASSFGQGDGIQY